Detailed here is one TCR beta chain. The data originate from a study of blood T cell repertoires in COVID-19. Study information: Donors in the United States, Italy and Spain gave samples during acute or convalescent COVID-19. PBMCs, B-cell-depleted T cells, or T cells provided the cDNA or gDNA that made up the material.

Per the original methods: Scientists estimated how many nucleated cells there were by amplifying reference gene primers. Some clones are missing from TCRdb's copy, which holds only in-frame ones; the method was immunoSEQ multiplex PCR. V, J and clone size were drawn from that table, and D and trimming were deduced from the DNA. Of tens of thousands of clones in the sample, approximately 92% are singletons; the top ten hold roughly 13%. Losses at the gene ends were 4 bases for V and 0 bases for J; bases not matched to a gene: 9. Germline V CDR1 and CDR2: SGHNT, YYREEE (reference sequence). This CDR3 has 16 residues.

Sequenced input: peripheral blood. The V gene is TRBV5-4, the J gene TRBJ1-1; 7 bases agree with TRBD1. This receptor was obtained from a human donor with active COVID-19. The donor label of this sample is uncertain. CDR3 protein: CASSVPGTAVNTEAFF. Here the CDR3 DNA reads TGTGCCAGCAGCGTCCCCGGGACAGCAGTGAACACTGAAGCTTTCTTT.